The rows below give T cell receptor beta chains drawn from one sample of a study of blood T cell repertoires in COVID-19. Profiling relied on immunoSEQ multiplex PCR, and the TCRdb table lists in-frame clones only, not all of them. Seen here are some 9,000 clones, 75% to 95% observed once, and the top ten hold 4% to 5%. The sample consisted of peripheral blood. The receptors come from a woman aged 45-65 years with active COVID-19. The CDR3 runs from the conserved cysteine through the conserved F or W. Each record gives: J gene, V gene, clone size, D gene, CDR3 DNA, CDR3 protein. The D gene is left open where the match is weak. Clone size, where shown, is once, few, many, or a class for clones that have expanded.

TRBJ2-1,TRBV2,-,TRBD1,TGTGCCAGCAGTGGGACAGGGGTCGCAAGCTCCTACAATGAGCAGTTCTTC,CASSGTGVASSYNEQFF
TRBJ2-2,TRBV30,-,-,TGTGCCTGGAGTGTTGTCTCTTCGAACACCGGGGAGCTGTTTTTT,CAWSVVSSNTGELFF
TRBJ1-2,TRBV5-1,-,TRBD1,TGCGCCAGCAGCTTGCAACCCCAGGGGGACGATGGCTACACCTTC,CASSLQPQGDDGYTF
TRBJ1-2,TRBV10-3,once,TRBD1,TGTGCCATCAGTGAGTTCCAGGGGGACTATGGCTACACCTTC,CAISEFQGDYGYTF
TRBJ2-7,TRBV2,-,TRBD1,TGTGCCAGCAGCACCGGGACAGGGGGATACGAGCAGTACTTC,CASSTGTGGYEQYF
TRBJ1-2,TRBV5-5,-,TRBD1,TGTGCCAGCACACCCGGGACAGCCAACTATGGCTACACCTTC,CASTPGTANYGYTF
TRBJ2-1,TRBV3-1/TRBV3-2,-,TRBD2,TGTGCCAGCAGACGGGGGGGATGGCGAAGCTCCTACAATGAGCAGTTCTTC,CASRRGGWRSSYNEQFF
TRBJ2-7,TRBV30,-,TRBD1,TGTGCCTGGAGTGCCGGACAGGGGGGAAACGAGCAGTACTTC,CAWSAGQGGNEQYF
TRBJ2-4,TRBV30,once,-,TGTGCCTGGAGCGTATCTAGCTCGTTTAACATTCAGTACTTC,CAWSVSSSFNIQYF
TRBJ1-1,TRBV5-1,-,TRBD1,TGCGCCAGCACCACAGGGGATCGGGGGAACACTGAAGCTTTCTTT,CASTTGDRGNTEAFF
TRBJ2-3,TRBV5-1,-,-,TGCGCCAGCAGCTTGGGCCAGGGGCAGGGAGATACGCAGTATTTT,CASSLGQGQGDTQYF
TRBJ1-2,TRBV9,-,TRBD1,TGTGCCAGCAGCCAGACGGACAGGGCGAACTATGGCTACACCTTC,CASSQTDRANYGYTF
TRBJ2-3,TRBV5-6,-,TRBD2,TGTGCCAGCAGCCCTAGCGGGAGGTTCACAGATACGCAGTATTTT,CASSPSGRFTDTQYF
TRBJ1-1,TRBV2,-,TRBD1,TGTGCCAGCAACGACAGGGGCGGTACTGAAGCTTTCTTT,CASNDRGGTEAFF
TRBJ2-1,TRBV27,-,TRBD2,TGTGCCAGCAATTCTCTCCCGGGGACTAGCGGGAGTTGGACCAATGAGCAGTTCTTC,CASNSLPGTSGSWTNEQFF
TRBJ2-1,TRBV6-4,-,TRBD2,TGTGCCAGCAGTGACTCGATTAGCGGGAGTAAGGGTGAGCAGTTCTTC,CASSDSISGSKGEQFF